Listed below are T cell receptor beta chains from one sample, sequenced in a study of blood T cell repertoires in COVID-19. Assay used: immunoSEQ multiplex PCR; TCRdb lists only in-frame clones, some missing. This table has some 150,000 clones, approximately 90% appearing once. Sample: peripheral blood. The receptors were gathered from a woman aged 55-70 years with active or convalescent COVID-19. Both conserved end residues are part of each CDR3. D genes are given only for firm matches. A clone size is listed for some rows: how often the clone was seen (once, few, many), or a class if it is expanded.

abundance,len,v_gene,j_gene,d_gene,CDR3nt,CDR3aa
NA,15,TRBV4-1,TRBJ1-5,NA,TGCGCCAGCAGCCGTGAACCGGGCGGGAATCAGCCCCAGCATTTT,CASSREPGGNQPQHF
NA,16,TRBV5-1,TRBJ2-1,TRBD1,TGCGCCAGCAGTAACAGGGGGCTGAGGTCCTACAATGAGCAGTTCTTC,CASSNRGLRSYNEQFF
NA,13,TRBV18,TRBJ1-2,TRBD1,TGTGCCAGCTCACCTGGGACAGAAGATGGCTACACCTTC,CASSPGTEDGYTF
NA,16,TRBV19,TRBJ1-1,NA,TGTGCCAGTAGTTACAGTGTTTTCTCTATGAACACTGAAGCTTTCTTT,CASSYSVFSMNTEAFF
few,14,TRBV19,TRBJ1-1,TRBD1,TGTGCCAGTAGTACCCAAGGGGGCGGCACTGAAGCTTTCTTT,CASSTQGGGTEAFF
NA,15,TRBV6-5,TRBJ1-5,NA,TGTGCCAGCACCCGAGGGGTTCAGGGGAATCAGCCCCAGCATTTT,CASTRGVQGNQPQHF
once,14,TRBV5-1,TRBJ2-7,TRBD1,TGCGCCAGCAGCTCTGGGACAGGTCGGAACGAGCAGTACTTC,CASSSGTGRNEQYF
NA,14,TRBV28,TRBJ2-2,NA,TGTGCCAGCAGTTTGTGGAGGGGAGCCGGGGAGCTGTTTTTT,CASSLWRGAGELFF
once,14,TRBV14,TRBJ2-1,NA,TGTGCCAGCAGCCCGTGGACCGGCGAGGGTGAGCAGTTCTTC,CASSPWTGEGEQFF
NA,16,TRBV6-5,TRBJ1-2,NA,TGTGCCAGCAGTTACTCGAGTAGAACTTCCGCCTATGGCTACACCTTC,CASSYSSRTSAYGYTF
NA,15,TRBV4-3,TRBJ2-3,TRBD2,TGCGCCAGCAATTCCATAGCGGGGGGCACAGATACGCAGTATTTT,CASNSIAGGTDTQYF
NA,14,TRBV5-4,TRBJ2-5,NA,TGTGCCAGCAGCTTTCAGGGCGTCCAAGAGACCCAGTACTTC,CASSFQGVQETQYF
NA,14,TRBV5-4,TRBJ1-4,TRBD1,TGTGCCAGCAGCTCGGGACAGGGGGACGAAAAACTGTTTTTT,CASSSGQGDEKLFF
NA,17,TRBV5-8,TRBJ2-3,NA,TGTGCCAGCAGCTTGGGGGAACGACAGCGTAGCACAGATACGCAGTATTTT,CASSLGERQRSTDTQYF
NA,15,TRBV12-5,TRBJ1-5,TRBD1,TGTGCTAGTGGGGGGGACAGGGGACCGTCGGGGCCCCAGCATTTT,CASGGDRGPSGPQHF
few,14,TRBV30,TRBJ1-5,TRBD1,TGTGCCTGGAGTCGGGACAGTGGCAATCAGCCCCAGCATTTT,CAWSRDSGNQPQHF
NA,13,TRBV6-5,TRBJ1-1,NA,TGTGCCAGCAGTTACTCATCGGGCAGGGATGCTTTCTTT,CASSYSSGRDAFF
NA,16,TRBV7-8,TRBJ2-5,TRBD2,TGTGCCAGCAGCTTAACATTACTAGCGGACCAAGAGACCCAGTACTTC,CASSLTLLADQETQYF
NA,15,TRBV19,TRBJ1-4,NA,TGTGCCAGTAGTATAGGGGGCGGAAGATATGAAAAACTGTTTTTT,CASSIGGGRYEKLFF
NA,15,TRBV7-2,TRBJ1-4,NA,TGTGCCAGCAGCTTAGTACCCGGCGGGAGTGAAAAACTGTTTTTT,CASSLVPGGSEKLFF
NA,17,TRBV12-5,TRBJ1-4,NA,TGTGCTAGTGGCACCTTCGGAGGGCCCGCAACTAATGAAAAACTGTTTTTT,CASGTFGGPATNEKLFF
NA,21,TRBV4-3,TRBJ2-1,NA,TGCGCCAGCAGCCAAGGAGTCTGGGAGTCGGGAGAGACTCGTTCCTACAATGAGCAGTTCTTC,CASSQGVWESGETRSYNEQFF
NA,15,TRBV9,TRBJ1-5,NA,TGTGCCAGCAGCGTACGAGGGTATGGCAATCAGCCCCAGCATTTT,CASSVRGYGNQPQHF
NA,16,TRBV6-1,TRBJ1-1,NA,TGTGCCAGCAGTGAAGGGCGGAACCTAATGAACACTGAAGCTTTCTTT,CASSEGRNLMNTEAFF
once,18,TRBV12-2,TRBJ1-2,NA,TGTGCAAGTCGTCATATGGGGGACAGTTGCTATCCCAACTATGGCTACACCTTC,CASRHMGDSCYPNYGYTF
few,13,TRBV19,TRBJ1-4,TRBD1,TGTGCCAGTAGTCGGGACAGGGGAGAAAAACTGTTTTTT,CASSRDRGEKLFF
NA,15,TRBV15,TRBJ2-1,NA,TGTGCCACCAGCAGAGGTAACAGGAACCAGGCCGAGCAGTTCTTC,CATSRGNRNQAEQFF
NA,19,TRBV3-1/TRBV3-2,TRBJ1-1,NA,TGTGCCAGCAGCCAATCTCCGCGATCCTTGAGGCCCTCTGACACTGAAGCTTTCTTT,CASSQSPRSLRPSDTEAFF
NA,17,TRBV10-3,TRBJ1-5,NA,TGTGCCATCAGTGAATCTCGGCGGACAGATAGCAATCAGCCCCAGCATTTT,CAISESRRTDSNQPQHF
NA,19,TRBV3-1/TRBV3-2,TRBJ1-1,NA,TGTGCCAGCAGCCAATTAGGCCTGTTCGCACGCGACTTTAACACTGAAGCTTTCTTT,CASSQLGLFARDFNTEAFF
NA,15,TRBV10-3,TRBJ2-3,TRBD2,TGTGCCATCAGTGTGACTAGCGGGGGCTGGGATACGCAGTATTTT,CAISVTSGGWDTQYF
NA,15,TRBV5-1,TRBJ2-1,TRBD2,TGCGCCAGCAGCCCGGGAGGACTAGCGGGGGGTGAGCAGTTCTTC,CASSPGGLAGGEQFF
NA,16,TRBV5-1,TRBJ1-2,NA,TGCGCCAGCAGCCAAGTTGGGGGGGATCCTAACTATGGCTACACCTTC,CASSQVGGDPNYGYTF
NA,10,TRBV20-1,TRBJ1-1,NA,TGCAGTGCTAGCTCAATCCAGGAGGTCTTT,CSASSIQEVF
NA,14,TRBV2,TRBJ2-7,NA,TGTGCCAGCAGTGACGGGGATCTGTTGGACGAGCAGTACTTC,CASSDGDLLDEQYF
NA,14,TRBV6-5,TRBJ1-5,NA,TGTGCCAGCTTTGGAGAAATTAGCAATCAGCCCCAGCATTTT,CASFGEISNQPQHF
NA,16,TRBV11-2,TRBJ1-3,NA,TGTGCCAGCAGCTCACGTCCGGGGGACTCTGGAAACACCATATATTTT,CASSSRPGDSGNTIYF
NA,13,TRBV12-3/TRBV12-4,TRBJ2-5,TRBD1,TGTGCCAGCAGGCAGGGGGCAGGGGAGACCCAGTACTTC,CASRQGAGETQYF
NA,16,TRBV29-1,TRBJ1-2,TRBD1,TGCAGCGTTGCATCCTCCGGGACAGGGGGCAACTATGGCTACACCTTC,CSVASSGTGGNYGYTF
NA,16,TRBV10-3,TRBJ1-1,NA,TGTGCCATCAGGACGGACGGAGGGGTCGGGAACACTGAAGCTTTCTTT,CAIRTDGGVGNTEAFF
NA,13,TRBV6-2/TRBV6-3,TRBJ1-2,NA,TGTGCCAGCAGTTACGCAGGTTGGCGTGGCTACACCTTC,CASSYAGWRGYTF
NA,15,TRBV30,TRBJ2-7,TRBD1,TGTGCCTGGAGTCGGACCGGGACAGTGTCCTACGAGCAGTACTTC,CAWSRTGTVSYEQYF
NA,16,TRBV7-9,TRBJ2-2,TRBD2,TGTGCCAGCAGCTCACAAGGGACTAGCGTTGACGGGGAGCTGTTTTTT,CASSSQGTSVDGELFF
once,14,TRBV5-1,TRBJ1-2,NA,TGCGCCAGCAGCTTGGGAGGGCCTTCCTCTGGCTACACCTTC,CASSLGGPSSGYTF
NA,15,TRBV7-9,TRBJ2-1,TRBD2,TGTGCCAGCAGCCCACTAGCGAACTCCTACAATGAGCAGTTCTTC,CASSPLANSYNEQFF
NA,16,TRBV27,TRBJ1-5,NA,TGTGCCAGCAGCTTGACAGGAGTGCGGGGCAATCAGCCCCAGCATTTT,CASSLTGVRGNQPQHF
NA,15,TRBV10-3,TRBJ1-2,TRBD1,TGTGCCATCAGTGAGTCGCAGGAACAGGGGGGTGGCTACACCTTC,CAISESQEQGGGYTF
NA,14,TRBV9,TRBJ2-7,NA,TGTGCCAGCAGCCCCCAAGGAGAGGGCTACGAGCAGTACTTC,CASSPQGEGYEQYF
NA,14,TRBV7-7,TRBJ2-7,TRBD1,TGTGCTAGCAGCCCTACGGGACAGGGCCACGAGCAGTACTTC,CASSPTGQGHEQYF
NA,13,TRBV12-5,TRBJ2-2,NA,TGTGCTAGTGGTCAGGGGCACACCGGGGAGCTGTTTTTT,CASGQGHTGELFF